The 21 T cell receptor beta chains below were found in one sample sequenced in a study of Graves' ophthalmopathy and Graves' hyperthyroidism. For repertoire sequencing, the TCR beta CDR3 regions were amplified from RNA transcripts. RT-PCR in the first round used HTBI primers; a second-round multiplex PCR followed. MiXCR was run by TCRdb on the multiplex PCR reads, yielding one entry per CDR3 protein. The sample includes about 39,000 distinct CDR3 sequences, 50% seen only once; the top ten take about a quarter. Sequenced: peripheral blood. The receptor source for this set is an adult woman with stable Graves' hyperthyroidism.

In its sample, this clonotype was seen many times. The gene calls are TRBV28 and TRBJ1-2, with a tentative D call TRBD1 (6 bases). Trimming took off 7 bases at V and 3 bases at J, with 15 bases between the two ends. The CDR3 runs to 14 residues. The V gene's germline CDR1 is MDHEN and CDR2 SYDVKM. CDR3 in amino acids: CASISQGSDYGYTF. CDR3 nucleotides: TGTGCCAGCATCTCTCAGGGGTCAGACTATGGCTACACCTTC.

At least ten counts were recorded for this clonotype. CDR3 amino acids: CASSRTDANYGYTF. CDR3 coding DNA: TGTGCCAGCAGCCGGACGGACGCTAACTATGGCTACACCTTC. V is TRBV11-3 and J is TRBJ1-2; D ambiguous. CDR3 length: 14 amino acids. V was trimmed by 5 bases and J by 0 bases, leaving 10 bases between them. Germline V gene sequence: CDR1 SGHNT, CDR2 YENEEA.

Concerning this clonotype itself: No DNA is shown, since the ends of the CDR3 on it are uncertain; the CDR3 is the one TCRdb lists. The rearrangement joins TRBV29-1 to TRBJ2-2; TRBD1 is taken as the D call from the table, unchecked against the DNA. Germline V gene lookup returns CDR1 SQVTM and CDR2 ANQGSEA. The CDR3 length is 14 residues, termini included. CDR3 sequence reads: CSVWTGFGAGELFF.

The chain links TRBV20-1 to TRBJ2-5, with 7 bases fitting TRBD2. Germline V gene sequence: CDR1 DFQATT, CDR2 SNEGSKA (reference sequence). The junction had 12 bases not matched to a gene; V was cut back by 4 bases and J by 4 bases. The CDR3 contains 15 residues. The CDR3 reads CSAKGGSGRLETQYF. CDR3 coding DNA: TGCAGTGCTAAGGGTGGCTCCGGGAGGTTAGAGACCCAGTACTTC.

This clonotype was picked up many times. This chain links TRBV29-1 with TRBJ2-7; perhaps TRBD2 as D (6 bases). The CDR3 is made up of 14 amino acids. The germline V gene encodes CDR1 SQVTM and CDR2 ANQGSEA. V was cut by 5 bases and J by 0 bases, with 14 bases left in between. The CDR3 region has the DNA TGCAGCGTTCGCGGGGACCCCAACTCCTACGAGCAGTACTTC. Its translation is CSVRGDPNSYEQYF.

CDR3 in amino acids: CASSSGQAYNQPQHF. The CDR3 nucleotides read TGTGCCAGCAGTAGCGGACAGGCCTACAATCAGCCCCAGCATTTT. The V gene is TRBV6-5, the J gene TRBJ1-5, with TRBD1 matching 7 bases. This CDR3 spans 15 amino acids. The V segment lost 5 bases and the J segment 3 bases; nucleotides outside the gene matches: 7. CDR1 is MNHEY and CDR2 is SVGAGI in the germline V gene.

The V call is TRBV7-9, the J call TRBJ1-4; 8 bases line up with TRBD1. CDR1 and CDR2 (germline): SEHNR, FQNEAQ (reference sequence). J was trimmed by 8 bases and V by 0 bases; bases with no gene match: 5. This CDR3 is 15 amino acids long. CDR3 in amino acids: CASSLATGGGEKLFF. CDR3 bases: TGTGCCAGCAGCTTAGCCACAGGGGGTGGCGAAAAACTGTTTTTT.

The chain recombines TRBV20-1 with TRBJ2-7; 10 bases agree with TRBD1. Germline V gene sequence: CDR1 DFQATT, CDR2 SNEGSKA (reference sequence). J lost 3 bases, V lost 6 bases, and 8 bases had no gene match. CDR3 length: 14 amino acids. Here the CDR3 reads CSARDRGPGYEQYF. DNA of the CDR3: TGCAGTGCCCGCGACAGGGGGCCTGGCTACGAGCAGTACTTC.

The chain has TRBV20-1 and TRBJ2-1; a weak D match, TRBD2 (6 bases). V lost 3 bases to trimming and J lost 4 bases, with 13 bases between them. The CDR3 consists of 14 residues. CDR1 DFQATT and CDR2 SNEGSKA come from the germline V gene (reference sequence). The CDR3 nucleotides are TGCAGTGCTAGTTTGCCTAGCGAGTACAATGAGCAGTTCTTC. Protein product: CSASLPSEYNEQFF.

This clonotype was detected once. One junction end does not reproduce the germline sequence, and a read error may be involved. This chain links TRBV5-1 with TRBJ1-1, with D unclear. Germline V gene sequence: CDR1 SGHRS, CDR2 YFSETQ. This CDR3 has 13 amino acids. In DNA form, the CDR3 reads TGCGCCAGCAGCACGGACCCCAAAACTGAAGCTTTTTTT. Protein product: CASSTDPKTEAFF.

V gene TRBV2 combines with J gene TRBJ1-2; D gene unclear. Trimming stripped 5 bases from V and 0 bases from J, with 10 bases between. Germline CDR1 is SNHLY and CDR2 is FYNNEI. This CDR3 has 14 amino acids. The CDR3 here is CASSQGLSNYGYTF. CDR3 nucleotides: TGTGCCAGCAGTCAAGGCCTTTCTAACTATGGCTACACCTTC.

This clonotype was found many times. V usage is TRBV10-1 and J usage is TRBJ1-2; D might be TRBD1 (6 bases). CDR1 is WNHNN and CDR2 is SYGVQD in the germline V gene (reference sequence). Trimming pared 5 bases from V and 5 bases from J, leaving 12 bases between. The CDR3 runs 13 residues. The CDR3 sequence is CASSRGMEYGYTF. CDR3 DNA sequence: TGCGCCAGCAGTAGGGGGATGGAGTATGGCTACACCTTC.

The J gene is TRBJ1-5, the V gene TRBV19; unclear D gene. The CDR3 runs 13 residues. CDR1 and CDR2 (germline): LNHDA, SQIVND (reference sequence). V lost 6 bases and J 4 bases, leaving 10 bases between the germline ends. The DNA of the CDR3 is TGTGCCAGTAGCGACAATTTAAATCAGCCCCAGCATTTT. The encoded protein is CASSDNLNQPQHF.

As DNA, the CDR3 is TGTGCCAGCAGCGTAGAATGGTGGCAGGGCTCCTACGAGCAGTACTTC. Protein product: CASSVEWWQGSYEQYF. The genes are TRBV9 and TRBJ2-7, with D possibly TRBD1 on 5 matching bases. CDR1 is SGDLS, CDR2 YYNGEE, per germline. The CDR3 runs to 16 residues. V was shortened by 0 bases and J by 0 bases, with 13 bases between the two germline ends. Using reference TRBV9 and TRBJ2-7 for the parts outside the CDR3, the full variable domain is DSGVTQTPKHLITATGQRVTLRCSPRSGDLSVYWYQQSLDQGLQFLIQYYNGEERAKGNILERFSAQQFPDLHSELNLSSLELGDSALYFCASSVEWWQGSYEQYFGPGTRLTVT.

This clonotype was detected a few times. This chain links TRBV20-1 with TRBJ2-1; no definite D call. The CDR3 length is 11 residues. V was trimmed by 6 bases and J by 3 bases, leaving 6 bases between them. Germline values: CDR1 DFQATT, CDR2 SNEGSKA (reference sequence). CDR3 in amino acids: CSAARYNEQFF. The CDR3 DNA reads TGCAGTGCCGCCCGCTACAATGAGCAGTTCTTC.

This clonotype was recorded at least ten times. The chain employs TRBV5-8 and TRBJ1-4; D is uncertain. This CDR3 has 14 amino acids. Germline CDR1 and CDR2: SGHTS and YDEGEE. V was trimmed by 4 bases and J by 1 base, leaving 8 bases between them. DNA of the CDR3: TGTGCCAGCAGCGTGGACGGAACTAATGAAAAACTGTTTTTT. This codes for CASSVDGTNEKLFF.

This clonotype was detected many times. The chain links TRBV5-1 to TRBJ2-5; either TRBD1 or TRBD2 may fit D (5 bases each). V lost 6 bases to trimming and J lost 1 base, with 10 bases between them. Germline loops: CDR1 SGHRS, CDR2 YFSETQ. The length of the CDR3 is 13 residues. CDR3 loop: CASTPGPQETQYF. The CDR3 coding sequence is TGCGCCAGCACCCCGGGGCCCCAAGAGACCCAGTACTTC.

This clonotype was detected many times. The chain has TRBV6-6 and TRBJ1-2, with 7 bases that match TRBD1. The length of the CDR3 is 14 residues. V was pared by 4 bases and J by 2 bases, with 4 bases of the junction left unmatched. The germline V gene encodes CDR1 MNHNY and CDR2 SVGAGI (reference sequence). CDR3 amino acids: CASSSGTANYGYTF. CDR3 nucleotide sequence: TGTGCCAGCAGTTCCGGGACAGCGAACTATGGCTACACCTTC.

The gene calls are TRBV7-8 and TRBJ1-1, with 7 positions matching TRBD1. Germline V CDR1 and CDR2: SGHVS, FQNEAQ. Losses at the gene ends were 9 bases for V and 6 bases for J; bases not matched to a gene: 10. CDR3 length equals 13 residues. The DNA for the CDR3 is TGTGCCAGTAGCCGACAGGGACCCTCTGAAGCTTTCTTT. It yields the protein CASSRQGPSEAFF.

The chain employs TRBV20-1 and TRBJ2-7; TRBD2 matches 13 bases. The CDR3 consists of 16 residues. The V and J ends lost 5 bases and 1 base, in that order; junction bases with no gene match: 8. Germline values: CDR1 DFQATT, CDR2 SNEGSKA (reference sequence). In nucleotides, the CDR3 is TGCAGTGCTTACGGACTAGCGGGAGCAATATCCTACGAGCAGTACTTC. Its translation: CSAYGLAGAISYEQYF.

The chain recombines TRBV2 with TRBJ1-2, with 12 positions matching TRBD1. CDR1 SNHLY and CDR2 FYNNEI come from the germline V gene. J was trimmed by 8 bases and V by 5 bases; bases with no gene match: 12. This CDR3 has 16 amino acids. The CDR3 region has the DNA TGTGCCAGCAGTTCGGGACAGGGGGCGCAGAGCGGCGGCTACACCTTC. Translated: CASSSGQGAQSGGYTF.